This TCR beta chain was documented in a study of blood T cell repertoires in COVID-19 (dated by TCRdb to about 2020). For the wider study: Samples from collaborators originated in the United States, Italy and Spain and spanned both the acute and convalescent phases of COVID-19. The material from the prospective study consisted of cDNA or gDNA derived from T cells, B-cell-depleted T cells, or PBMCs. The repertoires were made available in a free public database intended to serve as a resource for research on the immune response to SARS-CoV-2. A de-identified subject ID, COVID-19 status, age in years and sex were almost always included in the sample metadata. Where available, HLA class I and class II types were obtained from metadata supplied by the sample provider rather than from assay-based typing. Samples were obtained from the ongoing ImmuneRACE study (first 160 participants) and from roughly 1,300 subjects provided by 6 global collaborators. The dataset comprised deeply sampled blood TCRbeta repertoires from subjects exposed to, actively infected with, or recovered from COVID-19.

On this clone itself: Its antigen is unknown. No base qualities exist here, and no much larger clone lies one base off it.

TCRbeta CDR3 regions were amplified from genomic DNA using the immunoSEQ Assay, a bias-controlled multiplex PCR. The paper's processing steps were these. Within the assay, amplification of reference gene primers was used to estimate how many nucleated cells each sample contained. To quantify the absolute abundance of each unique TCRbeta CDR3 rearrangement, sequence reads were collapsed and filtered. Productive Simpson clonality was computed per sample as the square root of Simpson's diversity index over productive rearrangements. The table comes from immuneACCESS by way of TCRdb, which keeps in-frame sequences with V and J called. Part of the clones is missing from these tables; in studies checked, under half for an unresolved V gene and the rest for unknown reasons. D and trimming come from the DNA, and the V and J calls and clone size come from that table. The sample has over 450,000 clones on record, 85% to 90% of them singletons. The ten largest clones represent roughly 8.3% of the sample.

Here is what the overall study found, with its caveats: Clinical and demographic metadata were provided uncurated, with the amount varying by source and participant.

V has 7 bases trimmed and J has 5 bases trimmed; junction bases matching no gene number 6. The CDR3 sequence holds 14 residues, the cysteine and phenylalanine included. Kept here is only the CDR3 DNA, which spans 42 bases and is read in frame from base 1. In the germline V gene (reference sequence), CDR1 corresponds to WNHNN and CDR2 to SYGVQD. One collaborating source in Seattle enrolled patients while the patients were actively infected and followed the patients over time throughout the course of disease. Whole blood was collected in K2EDTA tubes by collaborating institutions according to the institutions' own protocols. For TCRbeta analysis, collaborators shipped samples as frozen whole blood, isolated PBMCs, or DNA extracted from either of those sample types.

What was sequenced was peripheral blood. The chain is assembled from TRBV10-1 and TRBJ2-7, with 12 bases in between that match TRBD2. This sequence originates from a woman aged 50 to 65 with COVID-19, enrolled during active disease. At the DNA level, the sequence is TGCGCCAGCATGCCTAGCGGGGGGGCCCACGAGCAGTACTTC. It is translated as CASMPSGGAHEQYF.